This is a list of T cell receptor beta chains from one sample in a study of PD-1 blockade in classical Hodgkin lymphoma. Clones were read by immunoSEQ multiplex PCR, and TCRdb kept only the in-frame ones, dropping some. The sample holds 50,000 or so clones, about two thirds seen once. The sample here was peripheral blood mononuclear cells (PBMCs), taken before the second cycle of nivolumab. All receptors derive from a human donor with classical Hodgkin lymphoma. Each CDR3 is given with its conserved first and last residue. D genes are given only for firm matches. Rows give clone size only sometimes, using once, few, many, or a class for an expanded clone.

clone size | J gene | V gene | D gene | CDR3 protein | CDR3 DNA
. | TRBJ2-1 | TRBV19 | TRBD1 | CASSARRGQGANEQFF | TGTGCCAGTAGTGCACGGAGGGGACAGGGGGCAAATGAGCAGTTCTTC
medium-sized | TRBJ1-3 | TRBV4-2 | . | CASSPTRTSLLSGNTIYF | TGTGCCAGCAGCCCCACACGGACGAGCCTCCTCTCTGGAAACACCATATATTTT
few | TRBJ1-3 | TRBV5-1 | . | CASSLGLGNTIYF | TGCGCCAGCAGCCTCGGACTGGGAAACACCATATATTTT
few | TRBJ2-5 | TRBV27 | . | CASSLNAGVVETQYF | TGTGCCAGCAGTTTGAATGCAGGGGTGGTGGAGACCCAGTACTTC
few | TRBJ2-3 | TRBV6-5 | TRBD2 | CASRLRESTDTQYF | TGTGCCAGCAGATTGCGGGAGAGCACAGATACGCAGTATTTT
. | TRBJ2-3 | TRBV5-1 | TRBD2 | CASSTRGGGTDTQYF | TGCGCCAGCAGCACCCGCGGGGGTGGCACAGATACGCAGTATTTT
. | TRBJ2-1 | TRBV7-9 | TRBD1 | CASSGGTGPYNEQFF | TGTGCCAGCAGCGGCGGGACAGGGCCCTACAATGAGCAGTTCTTC
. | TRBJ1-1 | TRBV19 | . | CASSNGRNTEAFF | TGTGCCAGTAGTAACGGCAGGAACACTGAAGCTTTCTTT
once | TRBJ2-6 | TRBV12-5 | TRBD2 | CASGPGGRGASGANVLTF | TGTGCTAGTGGTCCTGGAGGGCGGGGGGCGAGTGGGGCCAACGTCCTGACTTTC
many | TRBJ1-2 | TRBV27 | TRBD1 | CASKPGQGVYGYTF | TGTGCCAGCAAACCGGGACAGGGGGTCTATGGCTACACCTTC
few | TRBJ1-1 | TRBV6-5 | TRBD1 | CASSYGWAGGNTEAFF | TGTGCCAGCAGTTACGGGTGGGCAGGGGGGAACACTGAAGCTTTCTTT
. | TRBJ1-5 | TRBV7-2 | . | CASSLKSGIQPQHF | TGTGCCAGCAGCTTAAAGTCCGGGATTCAGCCCCAGCATTTT
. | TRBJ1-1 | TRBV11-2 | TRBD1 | CASSSRTGGNTEAFF | TGTGCCAGCAGCTCTCGGACAGGGGGCAACACTGAAGCTTTCTTT
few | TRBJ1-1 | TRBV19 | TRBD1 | CASSLTGANTEAFF | TGTGCCAGTAGCCTGACAGGGGCGAACACTGAAGCTTTCTTT
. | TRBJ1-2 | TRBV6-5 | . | CASTASPWGNYGYTF | TGTGCCAGCACCGCATCGCCCTGGGGTAACTATGGCTACACCTTC
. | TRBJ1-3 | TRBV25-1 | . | CASSATGNTIYF | TGTGCCAGCAGTGCGACCGGGAACACCATATATTTT
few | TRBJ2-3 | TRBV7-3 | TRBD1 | CASSLLTGGDTDTQYF | TGTGCCAGCAGCCTTCTAACAGGGGGAGACACAGATACGCAGTATTTT
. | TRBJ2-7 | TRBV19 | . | CASSARIPTALLRYEQYF | TGTGCCAGTAGTGCCCGAATTCCGACAGCTTTACTTCGCTACGAGCAGTACTTC
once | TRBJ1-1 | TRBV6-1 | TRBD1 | CASAPRQGRRTEAFF | TGTGCCAGCGCACCGAGACAGGGGAGGCGGACTGAAGCTTTCTTT
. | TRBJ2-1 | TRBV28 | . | CASNQGSSYNEQFF | TGTGCCAGCAACCAGGGCAGCTCCTACAATGAGCAGTTCTTC
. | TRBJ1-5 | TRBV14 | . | CASSLPGQPQHF | TGTGCCAGCAGCCTTCCCGGTCAGCCCCAGCATTTT
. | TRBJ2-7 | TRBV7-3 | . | CASSRLPGLLYEQYF | TGTGCCAGCAGCCGACTCCCAGGGTTACTCTACGAGCAGTACTTC
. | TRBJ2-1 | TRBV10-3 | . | CAISASTYNEQFF | TGTGCCATCAGTGCCAGCACCTACAATGAGCAGTTCTTC
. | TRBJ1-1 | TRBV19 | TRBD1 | CASTLGQGGRTEAFF | TGTGCCAGTACACTCGGACAGGGAGGGAGGACTGAAGCTTTCTTT
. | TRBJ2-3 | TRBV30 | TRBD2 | CAWRGGLAFRSTDTQYF | TGTGCCTGGAGGGGGGGACTAGCATTTCGCTCCACAGATACGCAGTATTTT
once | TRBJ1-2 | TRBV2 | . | CASSVEWTNYGYTF | TGTGCCAGCAGTGTGGAGTGGACTAACTATGGCTACACCTTC
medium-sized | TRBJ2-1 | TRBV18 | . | CASSPLPGNEQFF | TGTGCCAGCTCACCACTCCCGGGGAATGAGCAGTTCTTC
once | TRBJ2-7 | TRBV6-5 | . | CASSYSLLGSYEQYF | TGTGCCAGCAGTTACTCCCTCCTGGGGAGCTACGAGCAGTACTTC
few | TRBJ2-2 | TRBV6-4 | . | CASSAGVAGELFF | TGTGCCAGCAGCGCAGGGGTAGCCGGGGAGCTGTTTTTT
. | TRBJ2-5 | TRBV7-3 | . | CASSLTGGETQYF | TGTGCCAGCAGCTTAACGGGGGGAGAGACCCAGTACTTC
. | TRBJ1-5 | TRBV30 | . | CAWSQGNGNQPQHF | TGTGCCTGGTCTCAGGGTAACGGCAATCAGCCCCAGCATTTT
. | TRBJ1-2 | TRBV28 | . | CASSQTAGGYGYTF | TGTGCCAGCAGTCAGACAGCGGGGGGCTATGGCTACACCTTC
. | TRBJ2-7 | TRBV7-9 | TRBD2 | CASSLRASGTRPYEQYF | TGTGCCAGCAGCTTACGGGCTAGCGGTACCCGACCCTACGAGCAGTACTTC
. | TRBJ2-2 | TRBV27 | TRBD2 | CASRRGLAGGRTGELFF | TGTGCCAGCAGACGGGGACTAGCGGGAGGGAGGACCGGGGAGCTGTTTTTT
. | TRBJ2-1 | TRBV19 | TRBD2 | CASTTSDEQFF | TGTGCCAGTACGACTAGCGATGAGCAGTTCTTC
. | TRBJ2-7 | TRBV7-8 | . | CASSAASYEQYF | TGTGCCAGCAGCGCCGCCTCGTACGAGCAGTACTTC
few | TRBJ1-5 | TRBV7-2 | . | CASSARAGNQPQHF | TGTGCCAGCAGCGCCAGGGCGGGGAATCAGCCCCAGCATTTT
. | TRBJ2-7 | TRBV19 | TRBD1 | CASSILGQGIYEQYF | TGTGCCAGTAGTATCTTAGGACAGGGAATCTACGAGCAGTACTTC
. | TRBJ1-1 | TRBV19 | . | CASSRRGEAFF | TGTGCCAGTAGCCGGCGGGGCGAAGCTTTCTTT
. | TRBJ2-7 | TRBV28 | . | CASSFGGKQYF | TGTGCCAGCAGTTTTGGGGGGAAGCAGTACTTC
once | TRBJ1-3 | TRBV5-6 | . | CASSLPGISGNTIYF | TGTGCCAGCAGCTTGCCGGGAATCTCTGGAAACACCATATATTTT
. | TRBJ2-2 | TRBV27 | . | CASTQLRDAGELFF | TGTGCCAGCACCCAACTCAGGGACGCCGGGGAGCTGTTTTTT
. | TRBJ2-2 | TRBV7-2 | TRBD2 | CASSLKGYGTTNTGELFF | TGTGCCAGCAGCTTAAAGGGGTATGGGACTACGAACACCGGGGAGCTGTTTTTT
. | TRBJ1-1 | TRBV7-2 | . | CASSVDTNTEAFF | TGTGCCAGCAGCGTCGATACGAACACTGAAGCTTTCTTT
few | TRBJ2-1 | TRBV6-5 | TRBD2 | CASRPPGGSYELFF | TGTGCCAGCAGGCCCCCGGGAGGTAGTTACGAACTGTTCTTC
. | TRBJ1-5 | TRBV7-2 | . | CASSEQFGSNQPQHF | TGTGCCAGCAGCGAGCAGTTCGGAAGCAATCAGCCCCAGCATTTT
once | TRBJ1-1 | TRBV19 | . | CASRPPLGRLTAEAFF | TGTGCCAGTAGACCACCCCTGGGCAGGCTGACGGCTGAAGCTTTCTTT
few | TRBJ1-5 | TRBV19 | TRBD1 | CASSTTGVGQPQHF | TGTGCCAGTAGTACCACAGGGGTAGGTCAGCCCCAGCATTTT
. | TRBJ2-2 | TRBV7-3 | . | CASSPRSVGGELFF | TGTGCCAGCAGCCCAAGATCTGTGGGCGGGGAGCTGTTTTTT
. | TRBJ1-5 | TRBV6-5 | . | CASSIYGDSNQPQHF | TGTGCCAGCAGTATTTACGGTGATAGCAATCAGCCCCAGCATTTT
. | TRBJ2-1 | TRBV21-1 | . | CASSMGLGQVYNEQFF | TGTGCCAGCAGCATGGGGCTGGGACAGGTCTACAATGAGCAGTTCTTC
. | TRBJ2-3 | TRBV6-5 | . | CASSYRGQTDTQYF | TGTGCCAGCAGTTACCGCGGACAGACCGATACGCAGTATTTT
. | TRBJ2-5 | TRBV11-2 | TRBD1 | CASSLVQGARETQYF | TGTGCCAGCAGCTTAGTGCAGGGGGCGCGTGAGACCCAGTACTTC
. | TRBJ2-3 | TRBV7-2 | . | CASTRPPEDTQYF | TGTGCCAGCACCAGACCCCCAGAAGATACGCAGTATTTT
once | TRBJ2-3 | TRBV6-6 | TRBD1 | CASRQGFGTDTQYF | TGTGCCAGCAGACAGGGGTTTGGCACAGATACGCAGTATTTT
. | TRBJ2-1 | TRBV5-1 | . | CASSAFGFENNEQFF | TGCGCCAGCAGCGCGTTCGGGTTTGAAAACAATGAGCAGTTCTTC
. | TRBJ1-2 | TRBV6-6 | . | CASSSNDGYTF | TGTGCCAGCAGTTCGAATGATGGCTACACCTTC
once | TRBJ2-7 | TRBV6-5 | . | CASSRDTSYEQYF | TGTGCCAGCAGCCGGGACACCTCCTACGAGCAGTACTTC
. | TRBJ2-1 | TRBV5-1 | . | CASSSTGNNEQFF | TGCGCCAGCAGCTCCACCGGGAACAATGAGCAGTTCTTC